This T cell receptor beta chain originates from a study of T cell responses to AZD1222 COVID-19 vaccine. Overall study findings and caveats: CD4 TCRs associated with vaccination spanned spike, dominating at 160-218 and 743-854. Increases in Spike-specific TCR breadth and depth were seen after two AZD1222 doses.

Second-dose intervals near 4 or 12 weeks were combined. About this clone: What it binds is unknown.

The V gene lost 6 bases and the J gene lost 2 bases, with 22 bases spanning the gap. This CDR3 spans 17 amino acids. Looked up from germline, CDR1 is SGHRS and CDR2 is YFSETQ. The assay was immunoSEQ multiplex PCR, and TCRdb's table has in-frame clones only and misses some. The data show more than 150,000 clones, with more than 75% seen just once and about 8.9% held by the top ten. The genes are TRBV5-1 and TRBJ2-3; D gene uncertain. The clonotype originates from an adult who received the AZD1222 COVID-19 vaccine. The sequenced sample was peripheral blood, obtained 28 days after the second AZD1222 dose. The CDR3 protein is CASKAFLGGSTTDTQYF. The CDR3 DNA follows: TGCGCCAGCAAAGCCTTTCTCGGTGGGTCGACCACAGATACGCAGTATTTT. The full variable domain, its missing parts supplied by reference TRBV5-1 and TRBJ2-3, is KAGVTQTPRYLIKTRGQQVTLSCSPISGHRSVSWYQQTPGQGLQFLFEYFSETQRNKGNFPGRFSGRQFSNSRSEMNVSTLELGDSALYLCASKAFLGGSTTDTQYFGPGTRLTVL.